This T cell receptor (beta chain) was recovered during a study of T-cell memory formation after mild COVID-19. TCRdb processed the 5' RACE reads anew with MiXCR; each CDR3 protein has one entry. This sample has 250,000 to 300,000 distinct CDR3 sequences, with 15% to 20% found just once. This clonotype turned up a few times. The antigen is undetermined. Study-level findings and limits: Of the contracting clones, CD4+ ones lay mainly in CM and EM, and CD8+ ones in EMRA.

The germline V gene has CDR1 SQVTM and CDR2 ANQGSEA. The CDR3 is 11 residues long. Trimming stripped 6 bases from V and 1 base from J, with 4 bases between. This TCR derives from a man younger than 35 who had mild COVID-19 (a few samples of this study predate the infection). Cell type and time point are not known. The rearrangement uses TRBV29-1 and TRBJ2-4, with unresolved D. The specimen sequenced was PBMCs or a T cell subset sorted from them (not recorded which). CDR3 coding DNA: TGCAGCGTAAGGGCCAAAAACATTCAGTACTTC. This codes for CSVRAKNIQYF.